The entry below describes one T cell receptor (beta chain). The target of this receptor is not known. No clone much larger than this one lies a single base away; base qualities are absent. The CDR3 spans 12 residues, from the cysteine through the phenylalanine. Just CDR3 DNA is preserved here, 36 bases in frame from base 1. V trim: 6 bases; J trim: 3 bases; unmatched bases: 5. CDR1 SQVTM and CDR2 ANQGSEA are derived from the germline V gene. The sample originates from a study of cytomegalovirus exposure and HLA in healthy donors (TCRdb year 2017). A note on the overall study: An earlier analysis of some 600 of the donors reported approximately 260 Gb of sequence data and 95 million to 130 million unique TCR beta sequences obtained from about 170 million T cells. An early release covering some 640 HLA-typed donors comprised roughly 300 gigabases of sequencing data and approximately 80 million unique TCR sequences. The genetic ancestry cluster associated with self-reported Caucasian donors included 81% of the 300 to 400 genotyped donors. The aim of the study was to test whether cataloging public T cell receptors could identify signatures of past pathogen exposure. The study used immunosequencing to profile the T cell repertoires of some 600 subjects and linked those repertoires to cytomegalovirus serostatus. In addition to the first cohort of 650 to 800 subjects, a separate validation cohort of around 110 different subjects was used. To predict cytomegalovirus infection status, the study brought together high-throughput TCR immunosequencing, statistical association of individual TCRs with disease status, and machine learning. A later analysis re-analyzed previously published TCR beta repertoires from 650 to 800 donors and added high-resolution HLA genotyping to study TCR occurrence patterns. Rather than drawing on any new phenotypic data, the later analysis identified candidate immune exposures from TCR beta sequences and the way those sequences occurred across donors. An earlier analysis of some 500 of the donors used high-throughput TCR beta sequencing to judge whether each TCR beta V gene segment behaved as functional or pseudogenic. Donor age, sex, ethnicity and CMV serostatus were collected together with the repertoire data. Genome-wide SNP genotypes for about 65% of the 666 donors were used in a later genetic analysis, which treated that subset as a discovery cohort. All discovery cohort repertoires had been generated using a single sequencing platform. Class I and class II HLA loci were covered by the typing at four-digit resolution. Typing coverage varied by locus: roughly 620-640 donors for A, B, C, DRB1 and DQB1; 522 for DQA1; 600 to 610 for DPA1; roughly 470 for DPB1. Roughly 5 DR-DQ haplotypes were treated as single units for association and clustering because of strong linkage in the cohort. On average, around 240,000 unique TCR beta nucleotide sequences were sequenced per donor among 300 to 500 genotyped donors of the cohort, with about 19% of those sequences being non-productive.

What the study reported, not specific to this receptor: A further reported finding was that TCR beta sequences accurately predicted the HLA-A and HLA-B alleles for most subjects in the first cohort. The study gave a list of some 150 TCR beta chains associated with cytomegalovirus. HLA typing was unavailable for some donors at each locus, so association tests used only the typed subset. The classifier was reported to diagnose cytomegalovirus status with high specificity and sensitivity in both the original cohort and the validation cohort. The authors suggested that the approach could potentially be generalized to other disease states and immunological phenotypes. Broadly in line with IMGT annotations, most TCR beta V segments showed up in productive rearrangements about 90% or about 30% of the time in an earlier analysis of about 500 of the donors. In a later analysis, several top co-occurrence clusters were reported to appear linked to parvovirus B19, influenza, CMV and Epstein-Barr virus. While some public TCRs were present in many individuals, most TCR sequences turned up only very rarely across donors. Three of the identified cytomegalovirus-associated TCR beta chains were confirmed in vitro to be specific for cytomegalovirus antigens. Some IMGT-functional V segments, including TRBV6-2 and TRBV6-3, could not be told apart with the 87-base-pair reads, so those segments were excluded. Presence/absence analyses assumed roughly uniform sequencing depth across donors, an assumption that may not hold. The earlier analysis of around 600 of the donors excluded approximately 15 rarely observed V segments, including chromosome 9 orphons, because counts were too low. CMV serostatus was the only immune exposure information available for the cohort. V-gene and J-gene trimming of TCR beta chains was associated with a missense DCLRE1C variant in a later genetic analysis, and the association was replicated in an independent cohort. When HLA alleles, especially DR and DQ, strongly co-occurred, attributing TCR associations to individual alleles was difficult. Correlated functional status among segregating V segments might be attributable to linkage disequilibrium, but an unknown experimental factor could not be ruled out. A later genetic analysis reported fewer N-insertions in productive TCRs among donors in an Asian-associated ancestry cluster than the approximately 670-donor mean. A group of highly shared sequence variants was considered likely to be a technical artifact of the sequencing pipeline. In a later analysis, HLA-associated TCR beta chains were found to be more clonally expanded and to have lower generation probabilities than equally common non-associated chains. A later analysis associated roughly 17,000 TCR beta sequences with specific HLA alleles at a false discovery rate of 0.05. Most CMV-associated TCR beta chains appeared to be HLA-restricted in a later analysis, and the HLA associations seemed to be driven largely by CMV exposure. According to a later analysis, TCR association rates differed among HLA loci, with DRB1 alleles showing the most associated TCRs and HLA-C alleles showing the fewest. This cohort had only TCR beta chains sequenced, and the lack of alpha or paired-chain data limited which features could be detected.

Library method: the immunoSEQ multiplex PCR assay. For the multiplex PCR, a mixture combining 60 forward primers for TCR Vbeta segments and 13 reverse primers for TCR Jbeta segments was used. A multiplex PCR assay on genomic DNA amplified the CDR3 region of rearranged TCR beta genes. On the Illumina HiSeq System, the amplified TCR beta libraries were sequenced as 87-base-pair reads. The paper's data handling went like this. Across the 500 to 850 repertoires, a later analysis counted tens of millions of unique TCR beta chains, some 11 million of which were shared by at least two donors. Raw reads were error-corrected and collapsed into unique sequences with a nearest-neighbor algorithm that merged closely related sequences to remove PCR and sequencing errors. V, D and J gene segments were assigned by aligning CDR3 sequences to IMGT reference sequences. For a sequence to be retained, at least a six-nucleotide match to both a V gene segment and a J gene segment was required. A rearrangement counted as productive if the CDR3 had no stop codons and remained in frame with V and J, and every other rearrangement counted as non-productive. Following IMGT convention, CDR3 was defined as the stretch from the second conserved V-encoded cysteine to the conserved J-encoded phenylalanine. The earlier analysis of approximately 500 of the donors excluded sequences that lacked an unambiguous match to a single V gene segment. An earlier analysis of some 610 of the donors called V segments functional above 56.7% productive rearrangements and segregating when the between-donor standard deviation exceeded 5%. A statistical classification framework was built for diagnosing cytomegalovirus status from the catalog of TCR beta chain sequences. In a later analysis, TCR nucleotide sequences were compared against IMGT/GENE-DB human TR gene sequences so that V and J genes could be assigned. Using the TCRdist pipeline, a later analysis assigned CDR3 sequences along with most-parsimonious VDJ recombination scenarios. In a later analysis, each TCR beta chain was defined by its CDR3 amino acid sequence together with its V-gene family, and reads lacking a unique V-gene family were excluded. To address suspected cross-contamination and a sequencing artifact, a later analysis removed 592 highly shared, low-generation-probability nucleotide sequences. A later analysis calculated a clonal expansion index for each public chain from normalized within-repertoire ranks of inferred template counts. A later analysis computed generation probabilities with a VDJ recombination model fitted to out-of-frame rearrangements, and checked the results against IGoR. Hypergeometric tests were used in a later analysis to score TCR-TCR, TCR-HLA and TCR-CMV co-occurrence, with a repertoire-size bias correction applied to the TCR pairs. In a later analysis, false discovery rates were estimated by permuting HLA or CMV assignments 20 times. In a later analysis, co-occurring TCRs were grouped using DBSCAN, and TCRdist sequence similarity was added for clustering within HLA-allele-positive subsets. For co-occurrence clustering, repertoires with fewer than 30,000 or more than 120,000 public chains were excluded, along with four or five repertoires with anomalous nucleotide sharing. TCRdb took over this immuneACCESS table, retaining in-frame rearrangements with V and J assigned. Such tables are incomplete; in checked studies, under half of the missing clones stem from an unresolved V gene, and the remainder is unexplained. V, J and clone size reflect that table, while D and trimming were determined from the DNA. Here the sample has under 200,000 clones; around 74% occur a single time. The ten largest clones take up about 3.4% of the sample.

In total, about 650 healthy bone marrow donors made up the cohort. All cohort members were sampled while nominally healthy, although unrecorded immune exposures were likely present. The donor was CMV seronegative and belonged to the group of 380 or so seronegative cohort members. A peripheral blood sample was provided by each donor, and peripheral blood mononuclear cells were used for TCR beta sequencing. The Qiagen DNeasy Blood Extraction Kit was used to extract genomic DNA from the blood cell samples. The sequence was collected from a female donor in good health and CMV-seronegative. Recombination linked TRBV29-1 to TRBJ2-7; 7 bases in the junction line up with TRBD1. Source material: PBMCs. The CDR3 here reads CSVSQGNYEQYF. The DNA sequence is TGCAGCGTCTCACAGGGGAACTACGAGCAGTACTTC.